This T cell receptor beta chain was retrieved from a study of identical twins. This CDR3 contains 17 residues. Findings and caveats of the study: There were fewer insertions in abundant cord blood beta clonotypes, but memory repertoires showed no such pattern.

This clonotype was seen repeatedly, ten times or more. No antigen is known for it. Healthy Caucasians, and only they, were the donors. TCRdb used MiXCR to reprocess the 5' RACE reads, holding one entry per CDR3 protein. The sample records about 390,000 distinct CDR3 sequences, 9% being singletons. This TCR derives from a woman in her forties or fifties in good health. This chain connects TRBV21-1 to TRBJ2-1; the table names TRBD1, a call not compared with the DNA. TRBV21-1 is marked as a pseudogene. Sequencing input: naive T cells sorted from blood. The CDR3 DNA sequence: TGTGCCAGCCGCGAGTCTACCCCAGGGACCCTACGGGATGAGCAGTTCTTC. It yields the protein CASRESTPGTLRDEQFF.